This T cell receptor beta chain was captured in a study of Ad26.COV2.S vaccination and SARS-CoV-2 variants. For the study at large: Ad26.COV2.S was injected intramuscularly once or twice, 56 days apart. The study, taken as a whole, reports: While placebo recipients had lower spike-specific TCR breadth, vaccine recipients had more.

The CDR3 loop spans 16 amino acids. Trimming took 6 bases from V and 2 from J, leaving 17 bases between them. Germline V gene sequence: CDR1 SEHNR, CDR2 FQNEAQ (reference sequence). The repertoire was sequenced with immunoSEQ multiplex PCR; TCRdb's copy has only in-frame clones and lacks some. Of hundreds of thousands of clones listed, around 87% were seen once; the top ten hold less than 3.5%. As to treatment: roughly 18 received Ad26.COV2.S at low or high dose, single or two shots; several received placebo; per-sample allocation not given. Sampling was performed 63 days after the first vaccine or placebo injection. This clone was observed a handful of times. As yet, its antigen is unknown.

This TCR was sampled from a person aged 18-60 years who received the Ad26.COV2.S COVID-19 vaccine or a placebo. This chain connects TRBV7-9 to TRBJ1-3; D remains unclear. The sequencing here drew on peripheral blood, taken in a trial of Ad26.COV2.S vaccine versus placebo. The CDR3 sequence is CASRNIREIPGNTIYF. Written as DNA, the CDR3 is TGTGCCAGCAGAAATATACGAGAGATTCCTGGAAACACCATATATTTT. Together with reference TRBV7-9 and TRBJ1-3, the CDR3 gives the full variable domain: DTGVSQNPRHKITKRGQNVTFRCDPISEHNRLYWYRQTLGQGPEFLTYFQNEAQLEKSRLLSDRFSAERPKGSFSTLEIQRTEQGDSAMYLCASRNIREIPGNTIYFGEGSWLTVV.